This T cell receptor beta chain was found in a study of T cell repertoires in cytomegalovirus infection. Turning to the study itself: Matching HLA type, along with CMV infection, was indicated by public TCR beta signatures.

TCRdb reprocessed the reads via MiXCR and lists one record per CDR3 protein. The sample consists of approximately 180,000 distinct CDR3 sequences, about 18% of them appearing once. General study points: Identification of carriers of CMV plus the relevant HLA was achieved through cumulative public TCR beta family frequency.

A note on this clonotype: Its antigen is unknown.

CDR1 SGHVS and CDR2 FNYEAQ come from the germline V gene. This CDR3 is 17 amino acids long. V was clipped by 3 bases and J by 9 bases; unmatched bases: 16. The rearrangement links TRBV7-6 to TRBJ1-5; 8 bases agree with TRBD1. Material for sequencing was CD8+ T cells from PBMCs. The sequence derives from a human donor in good health (CMV status not recorded). Some clones in this sample may be carry-over from other donors' samples. The DNA for the CDR3 is TGTGCCAGCAGCTTGGGACCCGCAGGGCAGGGGGCCCGGCCCCAGCATTTT. Its translation is CASSLGPAGQGARPQHF.